This is a list of T cell receptor beta chains from one sample in a study of blood T cell repertoires in COVID-19. Sequencing was performed with immunoSEQ multiplex PCR; in TCRdb, only in-frame clones are kept and a portion is missing. The sample includes 60,000 to 70,000 clones, 88% of them seen just once. The sequenced sample was peripheral blood. The receptors were sampled from a woman in her fifties or sixties with acute or convalescent COVID-19. CDR3s leave out the opening cysteine and the closing phenylalanine or tryptophan. Expanded clones are given a class, and other clones once, few, many or no size at all.

abundance,v_gene,CDR3aa
.,TRBV4-3,ASSQDLAQGSEQF
.,TRBV5-8,ASSPGTGLFYGYT
.,TRBV27,ASSTQRSQNTEAF
.,TRBV7-6,ASSLGGTSVVTDTQY
.,TRBV3-1/TRBV3-2,ASSRSRDSSGNTIY
.,TRBV6-1,ASSDGYSFP
.,TRBV9,ASSVEQGMNTEAF
.,TRBV7-9,ASSRYLGQGATLEAF
.,TRBV19,ASRQDRGGNSPLH
.,TRBV16,ASSQSWSSGNTIY
.,TRBV7-9,ASSFRADGYT
once,TRBV29-1,SATRQGNTEAF
.,TRBV7-2,ASSLVSGAAGGSGYT
.,TRBV7-8,ASGGDYQETQY
once,TRBV28,ASSPPGIGFYGYT
.,TRBV7-8,ASSPSPAPGELF
.,TRBV28,ASRHIFDYGYT
.,TRBV10-3,AITDGERETQY
.,TRBV11-1,ASSTLAGGRGELF
.,TRBV11-2,ASSLSGNEKLF
.,TRBV25-1,ASSESGNTEAF
.,TRBV7-9,ASSGHGQGAVSTDTQY
once,TRBV11-3,ASSLWGVGNQPQH
.,TRBV18,ASSLEETQY
.,TRBV25-1,ASSESSSGSAGELF
.,TRBV5-1,ASSLDRGQSSGNTIY
.,TRBV27,ASSLVRVRDNSNQPQH
.,TRBV5-4,ASSEQGGGRTIY
.,TRBV7-8,ASSLDRGRIPNNEQF
.,TRBV27,ASSISGQPYYGYT
.,TRBV5-6,ASSLNVGTWPVQF
.,TRBV10-1,ASSEPRPPGQRSSGANVLT
few,TRBV29-1,SVSRSGNTGELF
.,TRBV15,ATSREAEGGETQY
.,TRBV5-6,ASSKDSRDRYNEQF
.,TRBV3-1/TRBV3-2,ASNLGGSEAF
.,TRBV4-1,ASSQSRDSSSGNTIY
.,TRBV27,ASSPGQEPLYGYT
.,TRBV5-1,ASRSDAGGTEAF
.,TRBV7-2,ASSPQAGSTETQY
.,TRBV27,ASSFSQGWSGYT
.,TRBV5-8,ASSSGQDYNSPLH
.,TRBV5-1,ASSTGTGTGELF
.,TRBV28,ASSSPREGLSYNEQF
.,TRBV7-2,ASSRDRGAWETQY